One and the same sample provided the 22 T cell receptor beta chains below, sequenced in a study of T cells in Graves' hyperthyroidism and ophthalmopathy. There were TCR beta CDR3 regions amplified from RNA transcripts. The study used the HTBI primer set for a first-round RT-PCR of the TCR CDR3. MiXCR was run by TCRdb on the multiplex PCR reads, yielding one entry per CDR3 protein. The data contain a few hundred thousand distinct CDR3 sequences, about 15% of them singletons. Sequencing used blood. Receptors originate from a woman under 40 with Graves' hyperthyroidism.

The genes are TRBV28 and TRBJ2-6; 8 bases line up with TRBD2. CDR1 and CDR2 from the germline V gene are MDHEN and SYDVKM. CDR3 size: 19 residues. After removal of 7 bases from V and 4 bases from J, the junction contained 18 bases not matched to a gene. Here the CDR3 DNA reads TGTGCCAGCAACCCTCGGGGGGCGGCGGGAGGCTCAGGGGCCAACGTCCTGACTTTC. This sequence encodes CASNPRGAAGGSGANVLTF.

To note about this clonotype: Its ends do not fully match the called genes, so a read error is possible. The chain joins TRBV12-3 or TRBV12-4 to TRBJ2-1, with 11 bases matching TRBD2. This CDR3 region has 12 residues. CDR3: CASSLLGLAAHF. In nucleotides, the CDR3 is TGTGCCAGCAGTTTGCTGGGACTAGCGGCGCACTTC.

The V gene is TRBV3-1, the J gene TRBJ1-4; 9 bases line up with TRBD1. The trim removed 4 bases at V and 4 bases at J, leaving 4 bases unmatched. The CDR3 has 15 residues. Germline lookup yields CDR1 LGHDT and CDR2 YNNKEL (reference sequence). CDR3 loop: CASSLSGQGNEKLFF. CDR3 coding DNA: TGTGCCAGCAGCCTGTCGGGACAGGGTAATGAAAAACTGTTTTTT.

In its sample, this clonotype was seen a few times. The V gene is TRBV7-6, the J gene TRBJ2-1, with TRBD1 as a possible D gene (5 bases). The germline gives CDR1 SGHVS, CDR2 FNYEAQ. CDR3 size: 14 residues. The V gene lost 0 bases and the J gene lost 9 bases, with 12 bases spanning the gap. CDR3 sequence (DNA): TGTGCCAGCAGCTTAGCGCAGGGCATCACTGAGCAGTTCTTC. It specifies CASSLAQGITEQFF.

In its sample, this clonotype was seen a few times. The chain links TRBV6-1 to TRBJ1-2; TRBD1 agrees at 7 bases. J was trimmed by 4 bases and V by 8 bases; bases with no gene match: 4. This CDR3 is built from 12 residues. CDR1 MNHNS and CDR2 SASEGT come from the germline V gene. The CDR3 reads CASGPGGYGYTF. CDR3 DNA sequence: TGTGCCAGCGGTCCAGGGGGCTATGGCTACACCTTC.

In this sample, this clonotype turned up a few times. The chain employs TRBV29-1 and TRBJ2-3; TRBD2 matches 8 bases. There are 15 residues in the CDR3. From germline, CDR1 is SQVTM and CDR2 ANQGSEA. Trimming took 0 bases from V and 5 from J; bases not matched to a gene: 7. CDR3 loop: CSVEDRAGDIDTQYF. The CDR3 DNA reads TGCAGCGTTGAAGATCGAGCGGGAGATATAGATACGCAGTATTTT.

This clonotype has just a few counts. This chain links TRBV29-1 with TRBJ2-5; the D is unclear. The CDR3 extends over 11 amino acids. V was trimmed by 8 bases and J by 0 bases, leaving 7 bases between them. CDR1 is SQVTM and CDR2 is ANQGSEA in the germline V gene. The CDR3, as DNA: TGCAGCACCAGGAACCAAGAGACCCAGTACTTC. This gives the protein CSTRNQETQYF.

This clonotype showed up many times. The V call is TRBV10-3, the J call TRBJ2-7; a weak D match, TRBD2 (6 bases). The germline CDR1 and CDR2 sequences are ENHRY and SYGVKD. The CDR3 runs 16 residues. The ends were cut back, 3 bases at V and 2 bases at J, with 17 bases in the middle. The CDR3 is CAISEPGTLPTYEQYF. The CDR3 DNA follows: TGTGCCATCAGTGAACCCGGGACTTTACCCACCTACGAGCAGTACTTC.

This chain joins TRBV10-3 and TRBJ2-7; no firm D call. Trimming took 1 base from V and 6 from J, leaving 7 bases between them. Germline V gene lookup returns CDR1 ENHRY and CDR2 SYGVKD. The CDR3 sequence is 12 residues long. CDR3 sequence (DNA): TGTGCCATCAGTGAGTATGCCGCCGAGCAGTACTTC. Translation gives CAISEYAAEQYF.

This clonotype was counted at least ten times. The chain uses TRBV20-1 and TRBJ2-3; possibly TRBD1 for D (7 bases). Germline values: CDR1 DFQATT, CDR2 SNEGSKA (reference sequence). Trimming shortened V by 6 bases and J by 0 bases, and 16 bases separated the two germline ends. CDR3 length: 15 residues. CDR3 amino acids: CSAPRGTVSTDTQYF. For the CDR3, the DNA is TGCAGTGCCCCCCGCGGGACAGTGAGCACAGATACGCAGTATTTT.

This clonotype was seen ten or more times. J is TRBJ2-7 and V is TRBV27; D gene unclear. The V gene lost 0 bases and the J gene lost 3 bases, with 6 bases spanning the gap. Germline V lookup: CDR1 MNHEY, CDR2 SMNVEV (reference sequence). This CDR3 has 13 amino acids. The CDR3 sequence is CASSLSIHYEQYF. DNA for the CDR3: TGTGCCAGCAGTTTATCTATACACTACGAGCAGTACTTC.

With regard to this clonotype: A junction boundary mismatches the germline segment, possibly from a read error. The chain recombines TRBV5-4 with TRBJ1-2; weak D call: TRBD1 (6 bases). This CDR3 spans 15 amino acids. Germline V gene lookup returns CDR1 SGHNT and CDR2 YYREEE (reference sequence). CDR3 sequence reads: CASSLGRGAKYGYTF. The CDR3, as DNA: TGTGCCAGCAGCCTAGGAAGGGGGGCTAAATATGGCTACACCTTC.

This clonotype was seen a handful of times. The rearrangement links TRBV28 to TRBJ2-4; TRBD1 matches at 10 bases. From germline, CDR1 is MDHEN and CDR2 SYDVKM. The J segment lost 5 bases and the V segment lost 5 bases, leaving 3 bases of the junction unmatched. The CDR3 is 14 residues long. CDR3 residues: CASSGGTGENIQYF. The CDR3, as DNA: TGTGCCAGCAGTGGCGGGACAGGGGAAAACATTCAGTACTTC.

For this clonotype: The junction and the germline gene differ at one end; a read error may be behind it. The rearrangement joins TRBV19 to TRBJ2-1; D is unresolved. There are 11 residues in the CDR3. CDR1 is LNHDA, CDR2 SQIVND, per germline (reference sequence). The CDR3 nucleotides read TGTGCCAGTAGTACGTTTGGGAAGCAGCTCTTC. As protein: CASSTFGKQLF.

This clonotype was recorded a few times. V is TRBV28 and J is TRBJ1-1; D ambiguous. The germline CDR1 and CDR2 sequences are MDHEN and SYDVKM. This CDR3 is built from 13 residues. With 8 bases removed from V and 10 bases from J, the gap between germline ends came to 20 bases. The CDR3 coding sequence is TGTGCCAGCGGTGAAGGTTCCGGGTCCCGAGCTTTCTTT. This encodes CASGEGSGSRAFF.

This clonotype was seen a handful of times. The V and J genes are TRBV6-1 and TRBJ2-7; TRBD2 aligns across 10 bases. The CDR3 has 14 residues. CDR1 and CDR2 from the germline V gene are MNHNS and SASEGT. V was pared by 2 bases and J by 6 bases, with 4 bases of the junction left unmatched. The CDR3: CASSELASGSEQYF. CDR3 nucleotide sequence: TGTGCCAGCAGTGAACTCGCTAGCGGGAGCGAGCAGTACTTC.

The rearrangement joins TRBV28 to TRBJ2-7; TRBD1 agrees at 7 bases. Germline assignment: CDR1 MDHEN and CDR2 SYDVKM. The V and J ends lost 3 bases and 2 bases, in that order; junction bases with no gene match: 7. The CDR3 is 15 amino acids. The DNA for the CDR3 is TGTGCCAGCAGTTTGAACCCAGGGGGACCCTACGAGCAGTACTTC. This encodes CASSLNPGGPYEQYF.

With regard to this clonotype: A read error may explain this, as a much larger clone is one base away. The chain uses TRBV30 and TRBJ1-1; no reliable D call. Germline lookup yields CDR1 GTSNPN and CDR2 SVGIG (reference sequence). This CDR3 region has 12 residues. CDR3 bases: TGTACCTGGCGTTCTATGAACACTGAAGCTTTCTTT. Protein: CTWRSMNTEAFF. Full variable domain (remainder filled in from reference TRBV30 and TRBJ1-1): SQTIHQWPATLVQPVGSPLSLECTVEGTSNPNLYWYRQAAGRGLQLLFYSVGIGQISSEVPQNLSASRPQDRQFILSSKKLLLSDSGFYLCTWRSMNTEAFFGQGTRLTVV.

This clonotype was picked up a small number of times. V is TRBV2 and J is TRBJ2-5; no clear D. V dropped 6 bases and J dropped 5 bases, with 10 bases sitting between them. Germline V gene lookup returns CDR1 SNHLY and CDR2 FYNNEI. This CDR3 comprises 12 residues. The CDR3 reads CASSRLPETQYF. The CDR3, as DNA: TGTGCCAGCAGCCGTTTACCGGAGACCCAGTACTTC.

This clonotype was seen many times. The chain joins TRBV2 to TRBJ1-6, with TRBD1 matching 8 bases. The CDR3 sequence is 15 residues long. V shed 6 bases, J shed 1 base, and the junction held 2 bases outside the gene matches. Germline values: CDR1 SNHLY, CDR2 FYNNEI. The CDR3 loop is CASRRQGSYNSPLHF. The CDR3 coding sequence is TGTGCCAGCAGGCGACAGGGGTCCTATAATTCACCCCTCCACTTT.

This clonotype was observed many times. The gene calls are TRBV7-3 and TRBJ2-5; 9 bases are shared with TRBD2. V dropped 5 bases and J dropped 5; count of bases not matched to a gene: 6. The germline V gene has CDR1 SGHTA and CDR2 FQGTGA. This CDR3 has 14 residues. The CDR3 protein is CASSQAGGRETQYF. CDR3 coding DNA: TGTGCCAGCAGCCAAGCGGGAGGTCGGGAGACCCAGTACTTC.

The chain uses TRBV6-7 and TRBJ2-1; 9 nucleotides agree with TRBD2. TRBV6-7 is an open reading frame, and its role is uncertain. This CDR3 contains 17 residues. The J segment lost 0 bases and the V segment lost 2 bases, leaving 5 bases of the junction unmatched. Here the CDR3 reads CASSYPILAGSYNEQFF. The DNA of the CDR3 is TGTGCCAGCAGTTACCCCATACTAGCGGGCTCCTACAATGAGCAGTTCTTC.